One sample yielded the 10 T cell receptor beta chains listed below, sequenced in a study of cytomegalovirus exposure and HLA in healthy donors. Clones were sequenced by immunoSEQ multiplex PCR, and TCRdb holds only the in-frame ones, with some missing. Among more than 110,000 clones, 85% to 95% were seen once, and the ten largest hold less than 2%. Input material: PBMCs. The receptors derive from a man younger than 35 in good health and CMV-seropositive.

The J gene is TRBJ2-1, the V gene TRBV29-1, with D tentatively TRBD2 (6 bases). With 5 bases removed from V and 8 bases from J, the gap between germline ends came to 16 bases. CDR1 and CDR2 from the germline V gene are SQVTM and ANQGSEA. This CDR3 spans 13 amino acids. In DNA, the CDR3 is TGCAGCGTTTTTGGCTCATGGGGGGATGAGCAGTTCTTC. This codes for CSVFGSWGDEQFF.

The chain employs TRBV6-5 and TRBJ1-2, with 8 bases fitting TRBD1. Losses at the gene ends were 6 bases for V and 6 bases for J; bases not matched to a gene: 6. The V gene's germline CDR1 is MNHEY and CDR2 SVGAGI. The CDR3 length is 13 residues. The CDR3 sequence: CASRLQGGNGYTF. The CDR3 nucleotides read TGTGCCAGCAGACTACAGGGGGGGAATGGCTACACCTTC.

The J gene is TRBJ2-2, the V gene TRBV2; 7 nucleotides agree with TRBD2. The CDR3 extends over 13 amino acids. Germline assignment: CDR1 SNHLY and CDR2 FYNNEI. Unmatched junction bases numbered 3, after V lost 4 bases and J lost 7 bases. CDR3 sequence: CASSGTRVGELFF. In DNA, the CDR3 is TGTGCCAGCAGTGGGACTAGGGTCGGGGAGCTGTTTTTT.

The chain has TRBV6-5 and TRBJ1-4; D is possibly TRBD1 (5 bases). The CDR3 is 13 residues long. Between the trimmed V and J ends, which lost 2 bases and 8 bases, there was a span of 9 bases. Germline V CDR1 and CDR2: MNHEY, SVGAGI. CDR3 sequence (DNA): TGTGCCAGCAGTTACGCAGGGAACGAAAAACTGTTTTTT. Amino acid sequence: CASSYAGNEKLFF.

V is TRBV27 and J is TRBJ2-7; 12 nucleotides line up with TRBD2. The CDR3 has 16 residues. The germline CDR1 and CDR2 sequences are MNHEY and SMNVEV (reference sequence). J gave up 4 bases and V 3 bases, and 7 bases lay outside the gene matches. CDR3 coding DNA: TGTGCCAGCAGTTTCTCGGGACTAGCGGGTGGATACGAGCAGTACTTC. This codes for CASSFSGLAGGYEQYF.

The V and J genes are TRBV10-2 and TRBJ1-3; D is undetermined. In germline, CDR1 is WSHSY, CDR2 SAAADI. This CDR3 region has 14 residues. The V end was cut by 4 bases, the J end by 4 bases, with 11 bases between. CDR3 DNA sequence: TGCGCCAGCAGTGGATCCGGGTACGGAAACACCATATATTTT. This gives the protein CASSGSGYGNTIYF.

About this clone itself: In the same sample, other DNA sequences code for this CDR3. V and J are TRBV5-1 and TRBJ2-7; D gene uncertain. CDR1 is SGHRS and CDR2 is YFSETQ in the germline V gene. Trimming stripped 0 bases from V and 0 bases from J, with 7 bases between. The CDR3 loop spans 14 amino acids. CDR3 protein: CASSLGSSSYEQYF. DNA of the CDR3: TGCGCCAGCAGCTTGGGGAGCAGCTCCTACGAGCAGTACTTC. The variable domain in full, with the rest retrieved from reference TRBV5-1 and TRBJ2-7, is KAGVTQTPRYLIKTRGQQVTLSCSPISGHRSVSWYQQTPGQGLQFLFEYFSETQRNKGNFPGRFSGRQFSNSRSEMNVSTLELGDSALYLCASSLGSSSYEQYFGPGTRLTVT.

The chain couples TRBV13 to TRBJ2-3, with D possibly being TRBD2 (6 bases). This CDR3 has 14 amino acids. The ends were cut back, 0 bases at V and 4 bases at J, with 8 bases in the middle. Germline V lookup: CDR1 PRHDT, CDR2 FYEKMQ (reference sequence). The CDR3 nucleotides read TGTGCCAGCAGCTTAGGCTCGGGGGCAGATACGCAGTATTTT. As protein: CASSLGSGADTQYF.

The chain uses TRBV6-1 and TRBJ1-2; a weak D match, TRBD1 (5 bases). This CDR3 has 12 residues. The V gene's germline CDR1 is MNHNS and CDR2 SASEGT. The V end lost 6 bases, the J end lost 8 bases, and 13 bases lay between the germline ends. The CDR3 coding sequence is TGTGCCAGCAGAACAGGATGGGTAGGCTACACCTTC. Translating gives CASRTGWVGYTF.

The V and J genes are TRBV19 and TRBJ2-1; TRBD2 might be the D (7 bases). This CDR3 has 15 amino acids. Trimming cost V 7 bases and J 2 bases, with 15 bases left between them. Looked up from germline, CDR1 is LNHDA and CDR2 is SQIVND (reference sequence). CDR3 in DNA: TGTGCCAGTACAGGGGCGCGGGGGACCTACAATGAGCAGTTCTTC. It encodes CASTGARGTYNEQFF.